Presented here are 19 T cell receptor beta chains from one specimen sequenced in a study of vaccination and CD4 T cells after COVID-19. Noted treatment: roughly ten-day PBMC culture with coronavirus spike peptide pools or control peptides (ViraFEST assay). Their cognate antigens are unknown. Oncomine TCR Beta short-read sequencing was applied to DNA from cultured CD4+ T cells. TCRdb called the PCR reads again in MiXCR, with one record for every CDR3 protein. This sample has some 11,000 distinct CDR3 sequences; 75% occur once, and the top ten carry approximately 10%. Sequences were obtained from CD4+ T cells from blood, cultured in vitro. The receptors originated from a human donor who had recovered from COVID-19.

V usage is TRBV6-5 and J usage is TRBJ1-4; possible D gene TRBD1, 5 bases. This CDR3 has 14 amino acids. Trimming stripped 0 bases from V and 7 bases from J, with 9 bases between. The V gene's germline CDR1 is MNHEY and CDR2 SVGAGI. CDR3: CASSYSGGAEKLFF. CDR3 in DNA: TGTGCCAGCAGTTACTCCGGAGGGGCTGAAAAACTGTTTTTT.

This clonotype was found once. This chain uses TRBV6-2 or TRBV6-3 with TRBJ1-5; the D is unclear. Trimming cost V 2 bases and J 4 bases, with 9 bases left between them. CDR1 MNHEY and CDR2 SVGEGT come from the germline V gene. The CDR3 has 14 residues. DNA of the CDR3: TGTGCCAGCAGTTACCTGGCGGAGAATCAGCCCCAGCATTTT. Translation gives CASSYLAENQPQHF.

The CDR3 loop reads CASSLGTVSLLAKNIQYF. The CDR3 DNA reads TGTGCCAGCAGTTTAGGGACAGTCAGCTTACTAGCCAAAAACATTCAGTACTTC. The rearrangement uses TRBV28 and TRBJ2-4; 7 bases agree with TRBD1. Trimming took 2 bases from V and 0 from J; bases not matched to a gene: 10. CDR1 and CDR2 from the germline V gene are MDHEN and SYDVKM. This CDR3 comprises 18 residues.

The J gene is TRBJ2-1, the V gene TRBV7-2; TRBD2 aligns across 10 bases. J lost 4 bases, V lost 4 bases, and 10 bases had no gene match. Germline loops: CDR1 SGHTA, CDR2 FQGNSA. The CDR3 extends over 17 amino acids. The CDR3, as DNA: TGTGCCAGCAGCTCCCTCCTAGCGGGAGTGTCGTACAATGAGCAGTTCTTC. The encoded protein is CASSSLLAGVSYNEQFF.

In its sample, this clonotype was seen once. The V call is TRBV10-3, the J call TRBJ1-2, with D perhaps matching TRBD1 (6 bases). V was clipped by 5 bases and J by 3 bases, with 10 bases between them. Germline-derived CDR1 and CDR2 are ENHRY and SYGVKD. This CDR3 region has 13 residues. CDR3 residues: CAISPGEDYGYTF. In nucleotides, the CDR3 is TGTGCCATCAGTCCAGGGGAAGACTATGGCTACACCTTC.

This clonotype was picked up a small number of times. V gene TRBV7-2 combines with J gene TRBJ1-2; D may be TRBD1 (5 bases). Germline assignment: CDR1 SGHTA and CDR2 FQGNSA. The CDR3 is 13 amino acids. The ends were cut back, 8 bases at V and 0 bases at J, with 10 bases in the middle. CDR3 DNA: TGTGCCAGCCCGGGACGGACTAACTATGGCTACACCTTC. It encodes CASPGRTNYGYTF.

The V call is TRBV2, the J call TRBJ2-5; TRBD1 agrees at 8 bases. Germline V gene sequence: CDR1 SNHLY, CDR2 FYNNEI. The CDR3 is 14 residues long. The trim removed 3 bases at V and 5 bases at J, leaving 5 bases unmatched. CDR3 protein: CASSEGTGGETQYF. CDR3 nucleotide sequence: TGTGCCAGCAGTGAGGGGACAGGTGGCGAGACCCAGTACTTC.

The chain carries TRBV7-2 and TRBJ2-7, with D possibly TRBD1 on 5 matching bases. The CDR3 extends over 14 amino acids. Germline V gives CDR1 SGHTA, CDR2 FQGNSA. Trimming stripped 5 bases from V and 1 base from J, with 12 bases between. The CDR3 DNA reads TGTGCCAGCAGCGCCAGGGTGATGTCCTACGAGCAGTACTTC. It translates to CASSARVMSYEQYF.

DNA of the CDR3: TGTGCCAGCAGGGAACTGGGAGGGGGGCTGACCCAGTACTTC. It codes for CASRELGGGLTQYF. The rearrangement joins TRBV28 to TRBJ2-5; D is possibly TRBD2 (7 bases). This CDR3 has 14 residues. The V gene's germline CDR1 is MDHEN and CDR2 SYDVKM. The ends were cut back, 6 bases at V and 7 bases at J, with 18 bases in the middle.

The chain employs TRBV6-1 and TRBJ2-3; 9 bases are a match to TRBD2. CDR1 is MNHNS, CDR2 SASEGT, per germline. The V segment lost 6 bases and the J segment 0 bases; nucleotides outside the gene matches: 4. CDR3 size: 15 residues. DNA for the CDR3: TGTGCCAGCAGGTTGAGCGGGAGGAGCACAGATACGCAGTATTTT. Amino acids: CASRLSGRSTDTQYF.

In its sample, this clonotype was seen a few times. The chain uses TRBV7-2 and TRBJ1-5; D is possibly TRBD1 (5 bases). The CDR3 extends over 14 amino acids. V gave up 0 bases and J gave up 9 bases, with 12 bases separating them. CDR1 is SGHTA, CDR2 FQGNSA, per germline. The CDR3 sequence: CASSLARDYGPQHF. CDR3 sequence (DNA): TGTGCCAGCAGCTTAGCGAGGGACTACGGGCCCCAGCATTTT.

V and J are TRBV25-1 and TRBJ1-6; D gene ambiguous. This CDR3 has 15 amino acids. V dropped 3 bases and J dropped 3 bases, with 9 bases sitting between them. The germline V gene encodes CDR1 MGHDK and CDR2 SYGVNS. CDR3 region: CASSDSGFYNSPLHF. The DNA for the CDR3 is TGTGCCAGCAGTGATTCGGGTTTCTATAATTCACCCCTCCACTTT.

The chain employs TRBV6-1 and TRBJ1-6; D is unclear. The CDR3 has 18 residues. Trimming stripped 0 bases from V and 0 bases from J, with 12 bases between. In germline, CDR1 is MNHNS, CDR2 SASEGT. CDR3 in amino acids: CASSEARPESSYNSPLHF. In DNA form, the CDR3 reads TGTGCCAGCAGTGAAGCGCGGCCGGAGAGCTCCTATAATTCACCCCTCCACTTT.

CDR3 nucleotides: TGCAGTGCTAGTCCCCCAAAAGGTTCAGGGACCCAGTACTTC. It codes for CSASPPKGSGTQYF. The V call is TRBV20-1, the J call TRBJ2-5; no reliable D call. Looked up from germline, CDR1 is DFQATT and CDR2 is SNEGSKA (reference sequence). Deletions cut 3 bases from V and 7 bases from J, with 18 bases between. The CDR3 extends over 14 amino acids.

The rearrangement links TRBV20-1 to TRBJ2-5; TRBD2 aligns across 8 bases. CDR3 length equals 14 residues. The V segment lost 3 bases and the J segment 2 bases; nucleotides outside the gene matches: 5. The germline gives CDR1 DFQATT, CDR2 SNEGSKA (reference sequence). CDR3 loop: CSASNTGGQETQYF. CDR3 sequence (DNA): TGCAGTGCTAGTAATACGGGGGGGCAAGAGACCCAGTACTTC.

The rearrangement uses TRBV20-1 and TRBJ2-7, with 14 bases that match TRBD2. Germline V lookup: CDR1 DFQATT, CDR2 SNEGSKA (reference sequence). The CDR3 contains 16 residues. V trimming: 6 bases; J trimming: 2 bases; junction bases outside the gene matches: 9. The CDR3 DNA is TGCAGTGCGACCGGGACTAGCGGGAGTTCCGCCTACGAGCAGTACTTC. This encodes CSATGTSGSSAYEQYF.

The rearrangement uses TRBV20-1 and TRBJ2-1; possibly TRBD1 for D (6 bases). Trimming took off 7 bases at V and 4 bases at J, with 17 bases between the two ends. Germline V gives CDR1 DFQATT, CDR2 SNEGSKA (reference sequence). The CDR3 loop spans 14 amino acids. As DNA, the CDR3 is TGCAGTGTCACAAATCCGGGACAATACAATGAGCAGTTCTTC. Translating it yields CSVTNPGQYNEQFF.

The V and J genes are TRBV12-3 or TRBV12-4 and TRBJ1-1; weak D call: TRBD1 (5 bases). Trimming removed 3 bases from V and 0 bases from J, with 11 bases in between. There are 15 residues in the CDR3. The CDR3 spells CASSLGQAVNTEAFF. DNA for the CDR3: TGTGCCAGCAGTTTGGGGCAGGCTGTGAACACTGAAGCTTTCTTT.

This clonotype was counted a few times. This rearrangement joins TRBV7-2 to TRBJ1-6; 7 bases fit TRBD1. Germline V gene lookup returns CDR1 SGHTA and CDR2 FQGNSA. This CDR3 region has 16 residues. V trimming: 5 bases; J trimming: 7 bases; junction bases outside the gene matches: 11. DNA of the CDR3: TGTGCCAGCAGCCCTCGGACAGGACAGTCCAATTCACCCCTCCACTTT. Amino acid sequence: CASSPRTGQSNSPLHF.